The 20 T cell receptor beta chains presented below share a single source sample, sequenced in a study of shared clonotypes between healthy human individuals. The table came from immunoSEQ multiplex PCR; TCRdb's copy has only in-frame clones and leaves some out. The sample shows about 470,000 clones, roughly 77% of them seen only once. What was sequenced was PBMCs. All receptors derive from a woman aged 40-49 years in good health. Some clones in this sample may be carry-over from other donors' samples.

The J gene is TRBJ2-7, the V gene TRBV7-8; no clear D gene. Trimming left V 5 bases short and J 5 bases short, with 4 bases between. The CDR3 covers 10 residues. Germline V lookup: CDR1 SGHVS, CDR2 FQNEAQ. CDR3 protein: CASSADEQYF. The CDR3 DNA sequence: TGTGCCAGCAGCGCGGACGAGCAGTACTTC.

This clone has only one observation. The rearrangement links TRBV7-2 to TRBJ2-7; possible D gene TRBD2, 6 bases. The V and J ends lost 1 base and 4 bases respectively, with 14 bases between them. Per germline, CDR1 SGHTA and CDR2 FQGNSA. The CDR3 is 15 amino acids. The CDR3 DNA sequence: TGTGCCAGCAGCTTAGTGGCGGGAATAGGGTACGAGCAGTACTTC. Translated, it gives CASSLVAGIGYEQYF.

V is TRBV27 and J is TRBJ1-4; 9 nucleotides align to TRBD1. Germline CDR1 MNHEY, CDR2 SMNVEV (reference sequence). This CDR3 is built from 11 residues. The J segment lost 15 bases and the V segment lost 7 bases, leaving 6 bases of the junction unmatched. CDR3 DNA: TGTGCCAGCATAGACAGGGGGATTATGTTTTTT. Amino acid sequence: CASIDRGIMFF.

The chain links TRBV12-1 to TRBJ1-2; the table calls TRBD1, which could not be checked here. TRBV12-1 represents a pseudogene. The CDR3 runs to 18 residues. The CDR3 nucleotides are TGTGCCAGCAGCTCTAACCCGGGACAACAAGGCTCTAACTATGGCTACACCTTC. Translation: CASSSNPGQQGSNYGYTF.

The rearrangement uses TRBV5-1 and TRBJ2-5; 8 bases are shared with TRBD1. Per the germline V gene, CDR1 is SGHRS and CDR2 is YFSETQ. V shed 4 bases, J shed 4 bases, and the junction held 3 bases outside the gene matches. This CDR3 is built from 13 residues. In DNA form, the CDR3 reads TGCGCCAGCAGCGTACAGGGGGGAGAGACCCAGTACTTC. It yields the protein CASSVQGGETQYF.

Comments on this clone: This sample also contains other DNA sequences that code for the same CDR3. The chain employs TRBV4-2 and TRBJ1-5; D gene uncertain. Germline assignment: CDR1 LGHNA and CDR2 YNFKEQ. The germline V and J ends were trimmed by 0 bases and 4 bases, with 4 bases remaining between them. The CDR3 has 13 residues. For the CDR3, the DNA is TGTGCCAGCAGCCAAGATAGTAATCAGCCCCAGCATTTT. As protein: CASSQDSNQPQHF.

There are a few counts of this clone. This sequence joins TRBV5-1 and TRBJ2-7, with D possibly matching TRBD2 (6 bases). CDR3 size: 15 residues. The V end lost 0 bases, the J end lost 4 bases, and 14 bases lay between the germline ends. CDR1 and CDR2 (germline): SGHRS, YFSETQ. This chain's CDR3 is CASSLESGSGYEQYF. CDR3 bases: TGCGCCAGCAGCTTGGAGAGCGGTAGCGGATACGAGCAGTACTTC. Together with reference TRBV5-1 and TRBJ2-7, the CDR3 gives the full variable domain: KAGVTQTPRYLIKTRGQQVTLSCSPISGHRSVSWYQQTPGQGLQFLFEYFSETQRNKGNFPGRFSGRQFSNSRSEMNVSTLELGDSALYLCASSLESGSGYEQYFGPGTRLTVT.

V and J are TRBV19 and TRBJ2-7; the D call may be TRBD1 or TRBD2 (5 bases each). The CDR3 runs to 15 residues. Germline V gives CDR1 LNHDA, CDR2 SQIVND (reference sequence). V was pared by 7 bases and J by 3 bases, with 19 bases between. The chain's CDR3 is CASTPGPTENYEQYF. The CDR3 DNA reads TGTGCCAGTACCCCGGGGCCTACCGAAAACTACGAGCAGTACTTC.

The chain uses TRBV7-9 and TRBJ1-2; 8 nucleotides align to TRBD1. The CDR3 length is 14 residues. The ends lost 5 bases at V and 3 bases at J; junction bases unmatched: 5. The V gene's germline CDR1 is SEHNR and CDR2 FQNEAQ (reference sequence). The CDR3 sequence is CASSQDRVDYGYTF. The CDR3, as DNA: TGTGCCAGCAGCCAGGACAGGGTAGACTATGGCTACACCTTC.

CDR3 in amino acids: CASSPTQGNYGYTF. As DNA, the CDR3 is TGTGCCAGCAGCCCGACACAGGGTAACTATGGCTACACCTTC. The rearrangement joins TRBV7-2 to TRBJ1-2; possibly TRBD1 for D (6 bases). Germline values: CDR1 SGHTA, CDR2 FQGNSA. V lost 5 bases and J 1 base, leaving 11 bases between the germline ends. The CDR3 has 14 residues.

The J gene is TRBJ2-5, the V gene TRBV7-2; D is ambiguous. TRBJ2-7 explains the end of the DNA better; the J call may be wrong. The CDR3 spans 13 residues. CDR1 and CDR2 (germline): SGHTA, FQGNSA. The DNA of the CDR3 is TGTGCCAGCAGCTTAGCGTCAGTTGGCGAGCAGTACTTC. Protein sequence: CASSLASVGEQYF.

The rearrangement uses TRBV30 and TRBJ2-1; weak D call: TRBD1 (5 bases). This CDR3 region has 15 residues. Germline V gene lookup returns CDR1 GTSNPN and CDR2 SVGIG (reference sequence). The V and J ends lost 5 bases and 7 bases respectively, with 21 bases between them. The CDR3 loop is CAWLSGQGTWNEQFF. DNA for the CDR3: TGTGCCTGGCTAAGTGGGCAGGGCACTTGGAATGAGCAGTTCTTC. Using reference TRBV30 and TRBJ2-1 for the parts outside the CDR3, the full variable domain is SQTIHQWPATLVQPVGSPLSLECTVEGTSNPNLYWYRQAAGRGLQLLFYSVGIGQISSEVPQNLSASRPQDRQFILSSKKLLLSDSGFYLCAWLSGQGTWNEQFFGPGTRLTVL.

A few counts support this clone. The chain has TRBV7-2 and TRBJ2-7, with 10 bases identical to TRBD1. Trimming took 5 bases from V and 6 from J; bases not matched to a gene: 4. The CDR3 contains 13 residues. Germline loops: CDR1 SGHTA, CDR2 FQGNSA. Written as DNA, the CDR3 is TGTGCCAGCAGCCTCCGGGACAGGGGCGAGCAGTACTTC. This encodes CASSLRDRGEQYF.

This clone has only a few counts. V gene TRBV19 combines with J gene TRBJ2-1; 12 bases match TRBD2. The CDR3 extends over 15 amino acids. In germline, CDR1 is LNHDA, CDR2 SQIVND (reference sequence). Trimming cost V 6 bases and J 6 bases; bases outside gene matches: 6. CDR3 residues: CASSRLAGASNEQFF. The CDR3, as DNA: TGTGCCAGTAGCAGACTAGCGGGAGCGTCCAATGAGCAGTTCTTC.

This clone was detected only a few times. The J gene is TRBJ2-7, the V gene TRBV27, with 10 bases that match TRBD1. Per the germline V gene, CDR1 is MNHEY and CDR2 is SMNVEV (reference sequence). This CDR3 has 13 residues. V lost 6 bases and J lost 5; bases outside the gene matches: 4. CDR3 DNA: TGTGCCAGCAGATTGGGACAGGGGAACGAGCAGTACTTC. It encodes CASRLGQGNEQYF.

This chain connects TRBV4-2 to TRBJ2-7; perhaps TRBD1 as D (6 bases). Between the trimmed V and J ends, which lost 1 base and 2 bases, there was a span of 24 bases. CDR1 and CDR2 from the germline V gene are LGHNA and YNFKEQ. The CDR3 totals 19 residues. CDR3 sequence (DNA): TGTGCCAGCAGCCAAGTCGGGTCAGGTGGGGGCTGGATCCCCTACGAGCAGTACTTC. Its translation is CASSQVGSGGGWIPYEQYF.

V usage is TRBV7-8 and J usage is TRBJ1-5; no clear D. The CDR3 has 14 residues. V dropped 2 bases and J dropped 2 bases, with 7 bases sitting between them. Germline V gives CDR1 SGHVS, CDR2 FQNEAQ. In DNA, the CDR3 is TGTGCCAGCAGCTTAACGGTCGGCAATCAGCCCCAGCATTTT. Amino acids: CASSLTVGNQPQHF.

This chain joins TRBV19 and TRBJ2-3, with unresolved D. CDR3 length equals 15 residues. V was trimmed by 5 bases and J by 3 bases, leaving 15 bases between them. Germline lookup yields CDR1 LNHDA and CDR2 SQIVND (reference sequence). The CDR3 loop is CASSGSTWGTDTQYF. The CDR3 nucleotides read TGTGCCAGTAGTGGCTCTACCTGGGGAACAGATACGCAGTATTTT.

This clone showed up many times. This chain connects TRBV7-6 to TRBJ1-2; D remains ambiguous. CDR1 is SGHVS and CDR2 is FNYEAQ in the germline V gene. The V gene lost 5 bases and the J gene lost 0 bases, with 10 bases spanning the gap. This CDR3 comprises 14 residues. CDR3 region: CASSPPGANYGYTF. Written as DNA, the CDR3 is TGTGCCAGCAGCCCCCCCGGGGCTAACTATGGCTACACCTTC.

The chain recombines TRBV6-1 with TRBJ2-3, with TRBD2 identical over 8 bases. CDR1 MNHNS and CDR2 SASEGT come from the germline V gene. The V and J ends lost 6 bases and 4 bases, in that order; junction bases with no gene match: 6. This CDR3 has 14 residues. CDR3 nucleotide sequence: TGTGCCAGCAGGCCGGGACTAGTTTCAGATACGCAGTATTTT. Its translation: CASRPGLVSDTQYF.